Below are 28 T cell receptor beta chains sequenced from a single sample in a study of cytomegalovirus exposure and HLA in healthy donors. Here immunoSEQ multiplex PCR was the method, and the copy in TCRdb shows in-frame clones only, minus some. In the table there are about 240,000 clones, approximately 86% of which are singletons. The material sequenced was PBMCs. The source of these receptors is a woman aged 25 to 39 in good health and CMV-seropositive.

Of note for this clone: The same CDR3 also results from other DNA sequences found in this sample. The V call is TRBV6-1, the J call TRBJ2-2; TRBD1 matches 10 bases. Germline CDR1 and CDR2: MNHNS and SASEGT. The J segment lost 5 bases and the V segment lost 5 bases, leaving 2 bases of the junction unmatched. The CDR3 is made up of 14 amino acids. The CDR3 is CASSRTGGTGELFF. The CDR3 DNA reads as TGTGCCAGCAGTAGGACAGGGGGAACCGGGGAGCTGTTTTTT.

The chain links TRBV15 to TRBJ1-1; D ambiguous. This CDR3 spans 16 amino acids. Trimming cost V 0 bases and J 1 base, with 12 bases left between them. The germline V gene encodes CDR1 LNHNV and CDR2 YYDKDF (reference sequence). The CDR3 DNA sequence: TGTGCCACCAGCAGAGATGGTCCGGGAACGAACACTGAAGCTTTCTTT. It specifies CATSRDGPGTNTEAFF.

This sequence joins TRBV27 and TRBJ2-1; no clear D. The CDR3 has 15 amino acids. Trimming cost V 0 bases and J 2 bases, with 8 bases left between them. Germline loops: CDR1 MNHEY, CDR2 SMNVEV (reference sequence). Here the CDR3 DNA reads TGTGCCAGCAGTTTATCCCTAGGCGCCTACAATGAGCAGTTCTTC. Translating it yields CASSLSLGAYNEQFF.

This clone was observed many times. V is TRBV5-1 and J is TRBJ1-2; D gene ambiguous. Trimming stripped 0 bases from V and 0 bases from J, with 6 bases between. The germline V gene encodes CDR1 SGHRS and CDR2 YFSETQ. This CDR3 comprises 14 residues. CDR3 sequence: CASSLVSANYGYTF. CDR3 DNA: TGCGCCAGCAGCTTGGTCTCGGCTAACTATGGCTACACCTTC. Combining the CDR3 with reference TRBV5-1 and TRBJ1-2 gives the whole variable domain KAGVTQTPRYLIKTRGQQVTLSCSPISGHRSVSWYQQTPGQGLQFLFEYFSETQRNKGNFPGRFSGRQFSNSRSEMNVSTLELGDSALYLCASSLVSANYGYTFGSGTRLTVV.

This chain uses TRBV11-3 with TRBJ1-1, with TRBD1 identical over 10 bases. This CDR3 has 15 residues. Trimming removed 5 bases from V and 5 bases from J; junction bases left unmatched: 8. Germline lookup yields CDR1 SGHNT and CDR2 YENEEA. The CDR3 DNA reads TGTGCCAGCAGCCAGTTCGGGACAGGGGTGACTGAAGCTTTCTTT. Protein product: CASSQFGTGVTEAFF.

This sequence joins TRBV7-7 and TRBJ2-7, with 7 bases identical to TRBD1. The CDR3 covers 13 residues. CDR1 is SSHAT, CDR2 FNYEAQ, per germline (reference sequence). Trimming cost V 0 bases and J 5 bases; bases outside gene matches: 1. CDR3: CASSLAQGDEQYF. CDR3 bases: TGTGCCAGCAGCTTAGCTCAGGGGGACGAGCAGTACTTC.

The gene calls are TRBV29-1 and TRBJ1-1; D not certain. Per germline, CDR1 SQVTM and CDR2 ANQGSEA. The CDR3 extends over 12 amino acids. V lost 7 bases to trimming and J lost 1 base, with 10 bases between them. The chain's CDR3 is CSASTGNTEAFF. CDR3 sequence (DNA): TGCAGCGCTTCGACGGGGAACACTGAAGCTTTCTTT.

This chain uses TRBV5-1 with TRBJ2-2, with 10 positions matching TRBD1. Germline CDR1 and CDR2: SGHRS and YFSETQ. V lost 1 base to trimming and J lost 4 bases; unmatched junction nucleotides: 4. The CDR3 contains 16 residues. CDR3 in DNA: TGCGCCAGCAGCTTGAGAGGACAGGGGGTCACCGGGGAGCTGTTTTTT. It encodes CASSLRGQGVTGELFF.

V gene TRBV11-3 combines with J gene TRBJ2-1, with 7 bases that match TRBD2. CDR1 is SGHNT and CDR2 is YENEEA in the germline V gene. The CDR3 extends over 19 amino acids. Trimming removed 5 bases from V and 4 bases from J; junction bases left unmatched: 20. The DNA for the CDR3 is TGTGCCAGCAGCCTCCGTTCGAGCGGGGCCGGGGCCCTATACAATGAGCAGTTCTTC. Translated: CASSLRSSGAGALYNEQFF.

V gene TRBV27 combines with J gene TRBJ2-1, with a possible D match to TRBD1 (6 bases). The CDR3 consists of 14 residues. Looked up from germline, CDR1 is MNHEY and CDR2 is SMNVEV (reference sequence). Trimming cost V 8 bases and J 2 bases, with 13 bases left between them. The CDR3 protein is CASAQGHTYNEQFF. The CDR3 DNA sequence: TGTGCCAGCGCCCAGGGACACACCTACAATGAGCAGTTCTTC.

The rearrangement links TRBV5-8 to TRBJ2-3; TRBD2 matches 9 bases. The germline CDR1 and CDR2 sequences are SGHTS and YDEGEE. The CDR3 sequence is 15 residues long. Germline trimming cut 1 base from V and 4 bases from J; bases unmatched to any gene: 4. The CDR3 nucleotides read TGTGCCAGCAGCTTGTATGCGGGAGGGGCAGATACGCAGTATTTT. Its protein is CASSLYAGGADTQYF.

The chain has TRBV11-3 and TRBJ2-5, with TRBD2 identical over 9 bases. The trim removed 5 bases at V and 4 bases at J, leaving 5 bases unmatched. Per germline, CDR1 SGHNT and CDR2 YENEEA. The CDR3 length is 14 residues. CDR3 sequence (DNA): TGTGCCAGCAGCCCGGCACTAGCGGGAGAGACCCAGTACTTC. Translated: CASSPALAGETQYF.

The CDR3 protein is CASSYGEGGEKLFF. The DNA of the CDR3 is TGTGCCAGCAGTTACGGGGAAGGGGGTGAAAAACTGTTTTTT. This chain uses TRBV6-6 with TRBJ1-4; D possibly corresponds to TRBD1 (6 bases). This CDR3 spans 14 amino acids. The V end lost 2 bases, the J end lost 7 bases, and 11 bases lay between the germline ends. The germline gives CDR1 MNHNY, CDR2 SVGAGI (reference sequence).

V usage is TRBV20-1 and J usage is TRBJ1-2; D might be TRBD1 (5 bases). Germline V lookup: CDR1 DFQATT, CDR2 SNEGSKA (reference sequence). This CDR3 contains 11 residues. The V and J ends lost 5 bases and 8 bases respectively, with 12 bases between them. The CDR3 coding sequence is TGCAGTGCTGACGACAGCTGGGGCTACACCTTC. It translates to CSADDSWGYTF.

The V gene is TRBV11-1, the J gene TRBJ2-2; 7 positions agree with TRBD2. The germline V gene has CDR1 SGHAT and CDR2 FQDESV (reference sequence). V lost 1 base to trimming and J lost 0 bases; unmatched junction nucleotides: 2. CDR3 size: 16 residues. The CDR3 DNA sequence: TGTGCCAGCAGCTTAGTGGGAGGGCCGAACACCGGGGAGCTGTTTTTT. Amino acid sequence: CASSLVGGPNTGELFF.

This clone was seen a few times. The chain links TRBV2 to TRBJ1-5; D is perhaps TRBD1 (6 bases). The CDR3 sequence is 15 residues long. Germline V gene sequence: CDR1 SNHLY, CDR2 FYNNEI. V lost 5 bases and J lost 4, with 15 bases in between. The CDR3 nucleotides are TGTGCCAGCAGTCTTCAGGGGAATAAGAATCAGCCCCAGCATTTT. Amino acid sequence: CASSLQGNKNQPQHF.

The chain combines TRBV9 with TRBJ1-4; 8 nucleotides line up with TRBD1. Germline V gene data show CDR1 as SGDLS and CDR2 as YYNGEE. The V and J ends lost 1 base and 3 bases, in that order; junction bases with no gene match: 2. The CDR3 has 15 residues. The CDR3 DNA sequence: TGTGCCAGCAGCGTAACACAGGGGGCTAATGAAAAACTGTTTTTT. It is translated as CASSVTQGANEKLFF. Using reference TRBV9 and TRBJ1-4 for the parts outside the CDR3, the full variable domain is DSGVTQTPKHLITATGQRVTLRCSPRSGDLSVYWYQQSLDQGLQFLIQYYNGEERAKGNILERFSAQQFPDLHSELNLSSLELGDSALYFCASSVTQGANEKLFFGSGTQLSVL.

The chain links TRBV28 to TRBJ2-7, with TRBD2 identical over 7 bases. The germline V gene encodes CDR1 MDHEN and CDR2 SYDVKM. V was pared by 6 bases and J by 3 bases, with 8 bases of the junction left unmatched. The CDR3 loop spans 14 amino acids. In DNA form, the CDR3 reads TGTGCCAGCAGCCCCAGAGGGAGGGTCTACGAGCAGTACTTC. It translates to CASSPRGRVYEQYF.

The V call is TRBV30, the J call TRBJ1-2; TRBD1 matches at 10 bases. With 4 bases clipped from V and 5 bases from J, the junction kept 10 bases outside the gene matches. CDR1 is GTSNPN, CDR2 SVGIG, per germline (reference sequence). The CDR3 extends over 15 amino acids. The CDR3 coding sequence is TGTGCCTGGACCCGCCGGGGGACAGGGGTTTATGGCTACACCTTC. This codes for CAWTRRGTGVYGYTF.

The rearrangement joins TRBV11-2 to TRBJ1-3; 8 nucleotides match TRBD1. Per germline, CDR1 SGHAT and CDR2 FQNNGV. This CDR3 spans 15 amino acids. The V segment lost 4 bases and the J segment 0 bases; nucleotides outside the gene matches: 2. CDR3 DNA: TGTGCCAGCAGCTGGGGGACAGGCTCTGGAAACACCATATATTTT. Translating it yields CASSWGTGSGNTIYF. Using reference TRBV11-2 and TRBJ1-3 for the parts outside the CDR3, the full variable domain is EAGVAQSPRYKIIEKRQSVAFWCNPISGHATLYWYQQILGQGPKLLIQFQNNGVVDDSQLPKDRFSAERLKGVDSTLKIQPAKLEDSAVYLCASSWGTGSGNTIYFGEGSWLTVV.

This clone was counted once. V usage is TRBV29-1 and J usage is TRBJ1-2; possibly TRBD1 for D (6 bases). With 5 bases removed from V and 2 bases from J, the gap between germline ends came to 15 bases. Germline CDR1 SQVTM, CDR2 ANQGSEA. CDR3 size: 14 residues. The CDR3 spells CSVPSHRDNYGYTF. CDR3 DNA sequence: TGCAGCGTTCCGAGTCACAGGGACAACTATGGCTACACCTTC.

The CDR3 reads CASSVGHFSYEQYF. In nucleotides, the CDR3 is TGTGCCAGCAGCGTCGGACACTTTTCCTACGAGCAGTACTTC. This chain uses TRBV5-6 with TRBJ2-7, with D maybe TRBD1 (5 bases). The germline gives CDR1 SGHDT, CDR2 YYEEEE. The CDR3 extends over 14 amino acids. V was clipped by 4 bases and J by 1 base, with 12 bases between them.

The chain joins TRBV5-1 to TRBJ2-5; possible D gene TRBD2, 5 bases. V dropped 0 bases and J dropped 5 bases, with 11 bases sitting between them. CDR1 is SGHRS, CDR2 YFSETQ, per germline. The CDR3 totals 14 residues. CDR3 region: CASSLGGNGETQYF. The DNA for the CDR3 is TGCGCCAGCAGCTTGGGAGGGAACGGGGAGACCCAGTACTTC.

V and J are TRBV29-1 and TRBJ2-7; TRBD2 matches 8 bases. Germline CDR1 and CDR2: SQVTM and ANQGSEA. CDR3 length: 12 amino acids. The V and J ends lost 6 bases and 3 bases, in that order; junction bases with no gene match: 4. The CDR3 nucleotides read TGCAGCGTACAGACTAGCGACTACGAGCAGTACTTC. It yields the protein CSVQTSDYEQYF.

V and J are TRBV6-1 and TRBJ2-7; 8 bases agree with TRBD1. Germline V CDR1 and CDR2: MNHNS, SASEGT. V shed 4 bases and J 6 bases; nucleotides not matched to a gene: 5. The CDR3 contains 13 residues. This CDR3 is CASSVQGAGEQYF. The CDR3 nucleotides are TGTGCCAGCAGTGTCCAGGGGGCAGGCGAGCAGTACTTC.

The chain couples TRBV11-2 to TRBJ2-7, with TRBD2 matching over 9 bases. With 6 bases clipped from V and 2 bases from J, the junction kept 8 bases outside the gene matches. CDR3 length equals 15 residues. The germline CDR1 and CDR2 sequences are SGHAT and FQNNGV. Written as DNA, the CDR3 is TGTGCCAGCAGGGGCGGACTAGCGAAGACCTACGAGCAGTACTTC. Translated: CASRGGLAKTYEQYF.

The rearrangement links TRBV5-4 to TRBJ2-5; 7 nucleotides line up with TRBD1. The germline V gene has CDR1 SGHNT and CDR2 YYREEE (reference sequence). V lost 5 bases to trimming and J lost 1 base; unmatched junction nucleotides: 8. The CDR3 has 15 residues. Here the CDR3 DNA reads TGTGCCAGCAGTTTCTGGACAGGAGTCCAAGAGACCCAGTACTTC. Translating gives CASSFWTGVQETQYF.

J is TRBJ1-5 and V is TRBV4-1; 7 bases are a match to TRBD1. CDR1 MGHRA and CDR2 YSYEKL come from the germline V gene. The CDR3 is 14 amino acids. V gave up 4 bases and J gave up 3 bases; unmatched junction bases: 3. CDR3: CASSLGTDNQPQHF. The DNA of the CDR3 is TGCGCCAGCAGCCTTGGGACAGACAATCAGCCCCAGCATTTT.